This T cell receptor (beta chain) was identified in a study of cytomegalovirus exposure and HLA in healthy donors (dated by TCRdb to the late 2010s). Background for the entire study: An earlier analysis of approximately 550 of the donors reported 250 to 350 Gb of sequence data and about 100 million unique TCR beta sequences from 150 million to 200 million T cells. About 280 gigabases of sequencing data and approximately 92 million unique TCR sequences made up an early release that covered 640 HLA-typed donors. Of the roughly 400 genotyped donors, roughly 85% fell in the genetic ancestry cluster associated with self-reported Caucasian donors. The aim of the study was to test whether cataloging public T cell receptors could identify signatures of past pathogen exposure. Using immunosequencing, the study profiled T cell repertoires from about 650 subjects and related those repertoires to cytomegalovirus serostatus. Along with the approximately 700-subject first cohort, a separate validation cohort of around 110 different subjects was used. The study combined high-throughput TCR immunosequencing, statistical association of individual TCRs with disease status, and machine learning to predict cytomegalovirus infection status. In a later analysis, previously published TCR beta repertoires from 500 to 750 donors were re-analyzed and high-resolution HLA genotyping was added so that TCR occurrence patterns could be studied. Rather than drawing on any new phenotypic data, the later analysis identified candidate immune exposures from TCR beta sequences and the way those sequences occurred across donors. An earlier analysis of around 640 of the donors used high-throughput TCR beta sequencing to judge whether each TCR beta V gene segment behaved as functional or pseudogenic. Donor age, sex, ethnicity and CMV serostatus were compiled together with the repertoire data. In a later genetic analysis, genome-wide SNP genotypes for about three fifths of the 666 donors were used, and that subset was treated as a discovery cohort. All discovery cohort repertoires had been generated on a single sequencing platform. HLA typing covered class I and class II loci at four-digit resolution. Typing coverage differed by locus: A, B, C, DRB1 and DQB1 were typed in roughly 620-630 donors, DQA1 in about 500, DPA1 in some 570, and DPB1 in 472. Because of strong linkage in the cohort, four to six DR-DQ haplotypes were treated as single units for association and clustering. On average, about 240,000 unique TCR beta nucleotide sequences were sequenced per donor among a few hundred genotyped donors of the cohort, with 15% to 20% of those sequences being non-productive.

From its cysteine to its phenylalanine, the CDR3 spans 16 amino acids. Solely the CDR3 DNA is kept, with 48 bases framed from the first base. Trimmed from V: 2 bases; trimmed from J: 6 bases; junction bases lacking a gene match: 9. According to the germline V gene (reference sequence), CDR1 reads LNHDA and CDR2 reads SQIVND. The paper's findings and limits, for the study overall: A further reported finding was that TCR beta sequences accurately predicted the HLA-A and HLA-B alleles for most subjects in the first cohort. When HLA alleles, especially DR and DQ, strongly co-occurred, attributing TCR associations to individual alleles was difficult. Roughly uniform sequencing depth across donors was assumed in presence/absence analyses, although this assumption may not hold. A cluster of highly shared sequence variants was judged likely to represent a technical artifact of the sequencing pipeline. The study gave a list of about 170 TCR beta chains associated with cytomegalovirus. A later analysis found that TCR association rates varied across HLA loci, with DRB1 alleles showing the most associated TCRs and HLA-C alleles the fewest. In an earlier analysis of approximately 590 of the donors, most TCR beta V segments appeared in productive rearrangements about 87% or about 30% of the time, broadly matching IMGT annotations. Because counts were too low, seventeen rarely observed V segments, including chromosome 9 orphons, were excluded from the earlier analysis of some 590 of the donors. A later analysis found that most CMV-associated TCR beta chains appeared HLA-restricted, with HLA associations seemingly driven largely by CMV exposure. According to a later analysis, parvovirus B19, influenza, CMV and Epstein-Barr virus appeared linked to several top co-occurrence clusters. The only immune exposure information available for the cohort was CMV serostatus. According to the authors, the approach could potentially be generalized to other disease states and immunological phenotypes. Only TCR beta chains were sequenced in this cohort, and the absence of alpha or paired-chain data limited detectable features. A later analysis associated about 17,000 TCR beta sequences with specific HLA alleles at a false discovery rate of 0.05. In a later analysis, HLA-associated TCR beta chains were found to be more clonally expanded and to have lower generation probabilities than equally common non-associated chains. Correlated functional status among segregating V segments might reflect linkage disequilibrium, but an unknown experimental factor could not be ruled out. Because the 87-base-pair reads could not distinguish some IMGT-functional V segments, including TRBV6-2 and TRBV6-3, those segments were excluded. Across donors, most TCR sequences were observed very rarely, whereas some public TCRs were present in many individuals. Three of the identified cytomegalovirus-associated TCR beta chains were confirmed in vitro to be specific for cytomegalovirus antigens. V-gene and J-gene trimming of TCR beta chains was associated with a missense DCLRE1C variant in a later genetic analysis, and the association was replicated in an independent cohort. Cytomegalovirus status was reported to be diagnosed by the classifier with high specificity and sensitivity in both the original and validation cohorts. Because HLA typing was unavailable for some donors at each locus, only the typed subset was used in association tests. A later genetic analysis reported fewer N-insertions in productive TCRs among donors in an Asian-associated ancestry cluster than the roughly 670-donor mean.

The cohort was made up of roughly 670 healthy bone marrow donors. At the time of sampling, all cohort members were nominally healthy, though unrecorded immune exposures were likely present. The donor was CMV seropositive and was included in the group of 250 to 300 seropositive cohort members. A peripheral blood sample was provided by each donor, and peripheral blood mononuclear cells were used for TCR beta sequencing. The Qiagen DNeasy Blood Extraction Kit was used to extract genomic DNA from the blood cell samples. Worth noting for this clone: There is no known antigen for this receptor. No base quality information exists; no much larger clone differs at one position.

Libraries came from the immunoSEQ multiplex PCR assay. For the multiplex PCR, a mixture combining 60 forward primers for TCR Vbeta segments and 13 reverse primers for TCR Jbeta segments was used. The CDR3 region of rearranged TCR beta genes was amplified from genomic DNA by a multiplex PCR assay. The Illumina HiSeq System was used to sequence the amplified TCR beta libraries as 87-base-pair reads. The authors' pipeline ran thus. A later analysis counted tens of millions of unique TCR beta chains across the 650 to 700 repertoires, and 10 million to 12 million of these chains were shared by at least two donors. To remove PCR and sequencing errors, raw reads were error-corrected and collapsed into unique sequences using a nearest-neighbor algorithm that merged closely related sequences. V, D and J gene segments were assigned by aligning CDR3 sequences to IMGT reference sequences. Each retained sequence needed at least a six-nucleotide match to both a V gene segment and a J gene segment. Rearrangements were called productive when the CDR3 lacked stop codons and stayed in frame with V and J; all others were non-productive. Following IMGT convention, CDR3 was defined as the stretch from the second conserved V-encoded cysteine to the conserved J-encoded phenylalanine. The earlier analysis of approximately 590 of the donors excluded any sequence lacking an unambiguous match to a single V gene segment. In an earlier analysis of 587 of the donors, a V segment was called functional when productive rearrangements were above 56.7%, and segregating when the standard deviation between donors exceeded 5%. A statistical classification framework was built to diagnose cytomegalovirus status from the catalog of TCR beta chain sequences. In a later analysis, V and J genes were assigned by comparing TCR nucleotide sequences against IMGT/GENE-DB human TR gene sequences. In a later analysis, CDR3 sequences and most-parsimonious VDJ recombination scenarios were assigned using the TCRdist pipeline. In a later analysis, each TCR beta chain was defined by its CDR3 amino acid sequence together with its V-gene family, and reads without a unique V-gene family were excluded. A later analysis removed 450 to 600 highly shared, low-generation-probability nucleotide sequences to deal with suspected cross-contamination and a sequencing artifact. In a later analysis, a clonal expansion index for each public chain was calculated from normalized within-repertoire ranks of inferred template counts. In a later analysis, generation probabilities were computed using a VDJ recombination model fitted to out-of-frame rearrangements, and the results were checked against IGoR. Hypergeometric tests were used in a later analysis to score TCR-TCR, TCR-HLA and TCR-CMV co-occurrence, with a repertoire-size bias correction applied to the TCR pairs. To estimate false discovery rates, a later analysis permuted the HLA or CMV assignments 20 times. In a later analysis, co-occurring TCRs were grouped with DBSCAN, and TCRdist sequence similarity was added when clustering was performed within HLA-allele-positive subsets. Co-occurrence clustering excluded repertoires with fewer than 30,000 or more than 120,000 public chains, plus five with anomalous nucleotide sharing. TCRdb's version of the immuneACCESS table is confined to in-frame rearrangements and falls short of the full clone set. An unresolved V gene accounts for under half of the shortfall where checked; the remainder is of unknown origin. V and J calls plus clone size are reproduced from that table; the DNA served to infer D and trimming. A total of approximately 97,000 clones appear in this sample, about 76% of them only once. The ten largest account for over 4% of the sample.

The sequenced sample was PBMCs. The source is a woman aged 70-85 years in good health and CMV-seropositive. The chain links TRBV19 with TRBJ2-1, and 8 junction bases match TRBD2. The nucleotides read TGTGCCAGTAGTATACAGCGACTAGCGACAATCAATGAGCAGTTCTTC. It specifies CASSIQRLATINEQFF.